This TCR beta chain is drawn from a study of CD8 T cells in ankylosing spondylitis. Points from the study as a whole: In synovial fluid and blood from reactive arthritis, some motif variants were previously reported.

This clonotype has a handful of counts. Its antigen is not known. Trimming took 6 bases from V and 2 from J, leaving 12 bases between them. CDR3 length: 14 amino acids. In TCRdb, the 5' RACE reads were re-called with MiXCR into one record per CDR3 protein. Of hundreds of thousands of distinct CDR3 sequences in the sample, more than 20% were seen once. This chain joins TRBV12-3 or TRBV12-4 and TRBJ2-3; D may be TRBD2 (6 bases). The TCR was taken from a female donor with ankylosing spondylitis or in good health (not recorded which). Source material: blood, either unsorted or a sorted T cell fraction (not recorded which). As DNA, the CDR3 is TGTGCCAGCAGCCCTGGGACTTACACAGATACGCAGTATTTT. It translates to CASSPGTYTDTQYF.